This T cell receptor beta chain was captured in a study of CD8+ T cells in alopecia areata. Sorting separated CD4+ and CD8+ T cells out of PBMCs. Extracted RNA was reverse transcribed, and the resulting cDNA served as sequencing template. The repertoire was sequenced with immunoSEQ multiplex PCR; TCRdb's copy has only in-frame clones and lacks some. The data hold about 180,000 clones, with around 60% observed a single time. This clone is a singleton in its sample. This TCR came from a human donor with alopecia areata. The material was CD4+ T cells sorted from blood, obtained at week 0.

The CDR3 sequence: CASSQGTGIEKLFF. The DNA of the CDR3 is TGTGCCAGCAGCCAAGGGACAGGGATTGAAAAACTGTTTTTT. The gene calls are TRBV4-2 and TRBJ1-4, with 8 bases lining up with TRBD1. The CDR3 extends over 14 amino acids. The germline gives CDR1 LGHNA, CDR2 YNFKEQ. V lost 1 base to trimming and J lost 7 bases; unmatched junction nucleotides: 2.